Below, one T cell receptor beta chain is given with its context. This entry belongs to a study of blood T cell repertoires in COVID-19. About the study: The United States, Italy and Spain provided the acute and convalescent COVID-19 samples. In each case, the material was cDNA or gDNA derived from T cells, B-cell-depleted T cells, or PBMCs.

Per the germline V gene, CDR1 is MNHNY and CDR2 is SVGAGI (reference sequence). The CDR3 loop spans 16 amino acids. The J segment lost 1 base and the V segment lost 2 bases, leaving 1 base of the junction unmatched. Original data processing: Reference gene primer amplification gave estimated nucleated cell counts. Only in-frame clones appear in the TCRdb table, and some are missing; sequencing was by immunoSEQ multiplex PCR. D and trimming come from the DNA, and the V and J calls and clone size come from that table. Of some 300,000 clones in the sample, 75% to 90% were seen once. This chain connects TRBV6-6 to TRBJ2-3; 12 bases line up with TRBD2. The receptor comes from a woman in her 70s with COVID-19, enrolled during active disease. Sequencing was carried out using peripheral blood. The CDR3 nucleotides read TGTGCCAGCAGTTACGGGACTAGCGGGCGCACAGATACGCAGTATTTT. It yields the protein CASSYGTSGRTDTQYF.